A single sample gave rise to the 4 T cell receptor beta chains below, sequenced in a study of blood T cell repertoires in COVID-19. Produced via immunoSEQ multiplex PCR; TCRdb's table is partial and in-frame only. Here the sample spans hundreds of thousands of clones, 88% being singletons. The sample comprised PBMCs or T cells enriched from blood (not recorded which). These receptors all come from a woman in her thirties or forties with acute COVID-19.

This sequence joins TRBV4-3 and TRBJ1-1; D is undetermined. CDR3 length equals 13 residues. From germline, CDR1 is LGHNA and CDR2 YSLEER. V lost 2 bases and J lost 1, with 5 bases in between. CDR3 sequence: CASSQQENTEAFF. The CDR3 bases are TGCGCCAGCAGCCAACAGGAGAACACTGAAGCTTTCTTT.

This chain connects TRBV2 to TRBJ2-5; D possibly corresponds to TRBD1 (7 bases). This CDR3 region has 14 residues. Trimming pared 6 bases from V and 2 bases from J, leaving 13 bases between. Germline CDR1 reads SNHLY; CDR2 reads FYNNEI. CDR3 amino acids: CASSRGTVQETQYF. In DNA form, the CDR3 reads TGTGCCAGCAGCCGGGGGACAGTTCAAGAGACCCAGTACTTC. The full variable domain, in which reference TRBV2 and TRBJ2-5 provide the parts outside the CDR3, is EPEVTQTPSHQVTQMGQEVILRCVPISNHLYFYWYRQILGQKVEFLVSFYNNEISEKSEIFDDQFSVERPDGSNFTLKIRSTKLEDSAMYFCASSRGTVQETQYFGPGTRLLVL.

The rearrangement links TRBV2 to TRBJ2-7; 10 positions match TRBD2. The junction had 6 bases not matched to a gene; V was cut back by 7 bases and J by 3 bases. CDR3 length equals 14 residues. Per germline, CDR1 SNHLY and CDR2 FYNNEI. The DNA of the CDR3 is TGTGCCAGCATGAATAGCGGGAGGTTCTACGAGCAGTACTTC. This gives the protein CASMNSGRFYEQYF.

This clone was observed once. This chain connects TRBV7-2 to TRBJ2-1; D remains ambiguous. Trimming left V 5 bases short and J 0 bases short, with 11 bases between. The CDR3 loop spans 15 amino acids. Germline values: CDR1 SGHTA, CDR2 FQGNSA. The CDR3 protein is CASSHRQSSYNEQFF. Here the CDR3 DNA reads TGTGCCAGCAGCCACCGACAAAGCTCCTACAATGAGCAGTTCTTC.